The text below deals with one T cell receptor (beta chain). Antigen specificity is unknown. This entry is derived from a study of T cell repertoires in aging, cancer and after chemotherapy. Whole-study findings and limits: Untreated cancer patients had significantly lower blood TCR diversity than age-matched healthy donors.

A mixed TRB-A/B primer pool amplified rearranged TRB by multiplex touch-down PCR. Each CDR3 protein gets one entry after TCRdb re-called the multiplex PCR reads with MiXCR. The sample has more than 2,500 distinct CDR3 sequences, approximately 25% seen once. TCR beta rearrangements were amplified from peripheral blood genomic DNA. Material for sequencing was blood. The TCR originated in a human donor with a solid tumor.

The CDR3 protein is CSAPRGFSYEQYF. The DNA for the CDR3 is TGCAGTGCCCCCCGGGGGTTCTCCTACGAGCAGTACTTC. The V gene is TRBV20-1, the J gene TRBJ2-7, with a tentative D call TRBD2 (6 bases). Germline loops: CDR1 DFQATT, CDR2 SNEGSKA (reference sequence). V lost 6 bases to trimming and J lost 0 bases, with 12 bases between them. The CDR3 covers 13 residues.